This is a list of T cell receptor beta chains from one sample in a study of cytomegalovirus exposure and HLA in healthy donors. Only in-frame clones appear in the TCRdb table, and some are missing; sequencing was by immunoSEQ multiplex PCR. The sample includes about 130,000 clones, about 78% of them seen just once. The specimen was PBMCs. Receptors originate from a man between 25 and 39 years old in good health and CMV-seronegative. The CDR3 runs from the conserved cysteine through the conserved F or W.

V	J	CDR3
TRBV6-1	TRBJ2-7	CASSEAAGGIYEQYF
TRBV7-2	TRBJ2-1	CASSLLAGGPFF
TRBV11-3	TRBJ2-2	CASSLTESTGELFF
TRBV30	TRBJ2-7	CAWSLTAEQYF
TRBV20-1	TRBJ2-3	CSAIKSSTQYF
TRBV2	TRBJ2-7	CAARGQGAREQYF
TRBV7-2	TRBJ1-1	CASSFTGGTEAFF
TRBV11-2	TRBJ1-2	CASSLGLRQARSYGYTF
TRBV27	TRBJ2-2	CASSRDSWELFF
TRBV28	TRBJ2-7	CASSSRVSYEQYF
TRBV5-1	TRBJ2-2	CASSHGLAGGTGELFF
TRBV2	TRBJ1-2	CASSGQGVDGYTF
TRBV27	TRBJ2-5	CASSYSRLRETQYF
TRBV5-1	TRBJ1-1	CASSLGGGNTEAFF
TRBV7-9	TRBJ1-1	CSSSLQGAGNTEAFF
TRBV30	TRBJ2-1	CAWTWDNYNEQFF